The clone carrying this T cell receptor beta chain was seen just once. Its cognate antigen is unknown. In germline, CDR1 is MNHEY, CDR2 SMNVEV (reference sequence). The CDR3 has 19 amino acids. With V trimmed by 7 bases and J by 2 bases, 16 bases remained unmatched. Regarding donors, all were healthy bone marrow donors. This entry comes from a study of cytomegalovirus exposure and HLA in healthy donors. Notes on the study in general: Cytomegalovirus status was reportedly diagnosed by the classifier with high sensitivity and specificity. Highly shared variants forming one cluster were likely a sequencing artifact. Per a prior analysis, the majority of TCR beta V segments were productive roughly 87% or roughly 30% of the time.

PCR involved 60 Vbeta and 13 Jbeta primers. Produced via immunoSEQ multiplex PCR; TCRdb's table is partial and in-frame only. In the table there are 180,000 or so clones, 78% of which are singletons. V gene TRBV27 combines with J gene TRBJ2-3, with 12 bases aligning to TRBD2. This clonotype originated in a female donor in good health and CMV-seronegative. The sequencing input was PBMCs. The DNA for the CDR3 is TGTGCCAGCACCTCATTAGGACTAGCGGGGCTCCGCCTCACAGATACGCAGTATTTT. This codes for CASTSLGLAGLRLTDTQYF.